The present T cell receptor (beta chain) was sequenced within a study of spatial heterogeneity in lung cancer. Background on the study: Among detected sequences, beta-chain ones consistently exceeded alpha-chain ones in number. An average of more than ten raw reads was observed per unique TCR and UMI combination.

Regarding this clonotype: Its target is not known.

The ends were cut back, 4 bases at V and 2 bases at J, with 6 bases in the middle. Germline CDR1 is MNHNY and CDR2 is SVGAGI (reference sequence). The CDR3 sequence is 12 residues long. Indicated time point: blood at routine non-recurrence follow-up after resection. Sequencing of whole RNA from tumor, nontumor lung or frozen PBMC involved no sorting. Every TCR cDNA molecule bore a unique molecular identifier. TCRdb processed the 5' RACE reads anew with MiXCR; each CDR3 protein has one entry. The data show about 120,000 distinct CDR3 sequences, less than 15% seen once. Study-level findings and limits: Relative to follow-up, resection was when ubiquitous expanded tumor TCRs appeared more in blood.

The source material was PBMCs, sampled at follow-up. The sequence was obtained from a male donor with early-stage non-small cell lung cancer. The rearrangement joins TRBV6-6 to TRBJ2-7; D call uncertain. DNA for the CDR3: TGTGCCAGCAGTTTAGAGACCTACGAGCAGTACTTC. Translation: CASSLETYEQYF.